Listed below are T cell receptor beta chains from one sample, sequenced in a study of blood T cell repertoires in COVID-19. Sequenced by immunoSEQ multiplex PCR; TCRdb stores in-frame clones only, minus some. Altogether 130,000 to 150,000 clones are present, approximately 80% being singletons, with the ten largest covering approximately 9%. The sequenced sample was peripheral blood. These receptors originate from a woman older than 75 in a cohort sampled during active or convalescent COVID-19. CDR3s include the opening cysteine and the closing phenylalanine or tryptophan. The D gene is left open where the match is weak. Rows may omit the clone size; those that give it use once, few, many or a size class.

d_gene,abundance,j_gene,v_gene,CDR3aa,CDR3nt
TRBD1,-,TRBJ2-5,TRBV24-1,CATSEIYGTGQETQYF,TGTGCCACCAGTGAAATTTACGGGACAGGCCAAGAGACCCAGTACTTC
TRBD1,-,TRBJ1-3,TRBV24-1,CATSDVHTTGAFSGNTIYF,TGTGCCACCAGTGACGTCCACACAACAGGGGCTTTCTCTGGAAACACCATATATTTT
-,-,TRBJ1-6,TRBV5-8,CASSTRATGSSYNSPLHF,TGTGCCAGCAGCACTCGTGCCACAGGGAGCTCCTATAATTCACCCCTCCACTTT
TRBD2,-,TRBJ2-1,TRBV2,CASSAGGRYNEQFF,TGTGCCAGCAGTGCGGGGGGTCGCTACAATGAGCAGTTCTTC
-,-,TRBJ2-1,TRBV10-1,CASRPRGTYNEQFF,TGCGCCAGCAGACCCAGGGGAACCTACAATGAGCAGTTCTTC
-,-,TRBJ2-3,TRBV30,CAWTLGTDTQYF,TGTGCCTGGACACTGGGCACAGATACGCAGTATTTT
-,-,TRBJ1-4,TRBV7-8,CASSLGVASRGTNEKLFF,TGTGCCAGCAGCTTAGGAGTCGCTAGTCGGGGGACTAATGAAAAACTGTTTTTT
TRBD2,-,TRBJ2-5,TRBV4-2,CASSYLERGGRETQYF,TGTGCCAGCAGCTACCTTGAGCGGGGGGGTCGGGAGACCCAGTACTTC
TRBD2,-,TRBJ2-3,TRBV15,CATSRASYSSGAQDTQYF,TGTGCCACCAGCAGGGCCTCCTACTCTAGCGGGGCGCAAGATACGCAGTATTTT
TRBD1,-,TRBJ1-1,TRBV19,CASTPRGGTGNTEAFF,TGTGCCAGTACCCCACGAGGGGGGACAGGGAACACTGAAGCTTTCTTT
TRBD1,-,TRBJ1-4,TRBV4-1,CASSSQGGPGGVGLFF,TGCGCCAGCAGCTCACAAGGAGGCCCAGGGGGCGTCGGACTGTTTTTT
-,-,TRBJ1-1,TRBV10-3,CAISDKNTGNTEAFF,TGTGCCATCAGTGACAAAAATACAGGGAACACTGAAGCTTTCTTT
TRBD1,-,TRBJ2-3,TRBV24-1,CATSEFGTGQSDTQYF,TGTGCCACCAGTGAGTTCGGGACAGGGCAATCAGATACGCAGTATTTT
TRBD1,once,TRBJ1-3,TRBV6-6,CASSYGGTGGRNTIYF,TGTGCCAGCAGTTACGGGGGGACAGGGGGCCGGAACACCATATATTTT
-,-,TRBJ1-2,TRBV4-1,CASSQTGYYGYTF,TGCGCCAGCAGCCAAACAGGTTACTATGGCTACACCTTC
TRBD1,-,TRBJ2-3,TRBV11-3,CASSPRGRGPGDTQYF,TGTGCCAGCAGCCCCCGGGGCAGGGGGCCGGGAGATACGCAGTATTTT
-,once,TRBJ1-1,TRBV18,CASSQGQNTEAFF,TGTGCCAGCTCACAAGGACAGAACACTGAAGCTTTCTTT
-,-,TRBJ1-6,TRBV5-1,CASSSGTTYRDLHF,TGCGCCAGCAGCTCCGGGACCACTTACAGGGACCTCCACTTT
-,-,TRBJ1-4,TRBV28,CASSSSGTGNEKLFF,TGTGCCAGCAGTTCCTCCGGCACGGGGAATGAAAAACTGTTTTTT
TRBD1,-,TRBJ2-5,TRBV3-1/TRBV3-2,CASSTTTGAQETQYF,TGTGCCAGCAGCACAACGACAGGGGCCCAAGAGACCCAGTACTTC
-,-,TRBJ1-3,TRBV11-3,CASSDNRQESGNTIYF,TGTGCCAGCAGCGACAACCGACAGGAAAGTGGAAACACCATATATTTT
-,-,TRBJ1-2,TRBV6-5,CASRGDSYYGYTF,TGTGCCAGCAGGGGCGACAGTTACTATGGCTACACCTTC
-,many,TRBJ1-6,TRBV7-2,CASSHRQGAISPLHF,TGTGCCAGCAGCCACAGGCAAGGGGCCATTTCACCCCTCCACTTT
-,few,TRBJ1-3,TRBV11-1,CASSLSTGNTIYF,TGTGCCAGCAGCTTGAGTACTGGAAACACCATATATTTT
-,-,TRBJ1-2,TRBV6-6,CASSYSDNSYGYTF,TGTGCCAGCAGTTACTCGGACAACTCCTATGGCTACACCTTC
TRBD1,-,TRBJ2-2,TRBV3-1/TRBV3-2,CSRRGTGGFGELFF,TGTTCCCGGAGGGGGACAGGGGGGTTCGGGGAGCTGTTTTTT
TRBD1,-,TRBJ1-2,TRBV6-5,CASSLDRLKGYTF,TGTGCCAGCAGTTTGGACAGGTTGAAAGGCTACACCTTC
TRBD2,-,TRBJ2-5,TRBV2,CASGGVNQETQYF,TGTGCCAGCGGGGGGGTAAATCAAGAGACCCAGTACTTC
TRBD1,-,TRBJ1-2,TRBV28,CASSLAGQGGHGYTF,TGTGCCAGCAGTTTAGCGGGACAGGGAGGTCATGGCTACACCTTC
-,-,TRBJ2-3,TRBV7-9,CASSLSRVSYTDTQYF,TGTGCCAGCAGCTTAAGCCGAGTTTCTTACACAGATACGCAGTATTTT
-,-,TRBJ2-2,TRBV6-2/TRBV6-3,CASSYVGLGELFF,TGTGCCAGCAGTTACGTGGGGCTCGGGGAGCTGTTTTTT
-,once,TRBJ1-1,TRBV30,CAWSADRIEAFF,TGTGCCTGGAGTGCGGACAGAATCGAAGCTTTCTTT
-,-,TRBJ1-4,TRBV5-4,CASSSQGLDEKLFF,TGTGCCAGCAGCTCTCAAGGACTGGATGAAAAACTGTTTTTT
TRBD2,-,TRBJ2-2,TRBV7-9,CASSLSGGVTGELFF,TGTGCCAGCAGCTTGTCCGGGGGGGTCACCGGGGAGCTGTTTTTT
-,-,TRBJ2-5,TRBV5-4,CASSFDPRGETQYF,TGTGCCAGCAGCTTTGACCCCAGAGGAGAGACCCAGTACTTC
TRBD2,-,TRBJ2-3,TRBV28,CASSSWGGDTDTQYF,TGTGCCAGCAGTTCATGGGGGGGGGACACAGATACGCAGTATTTT
TRBD1,many,TRBJ1-1,TRBV13,CASRDRGMNTEAFF,TGTGCCAGCCGGGACAGGGGGATGAACACTGAAGCTTTCTTT
TRBD1,-,TRBJ1-1,TRBV7-2,CASSWAGGGRTEAFF,TGTGCCAGCAGCTGGGCTGGAGGGGGCCGGACTGAAGCTTTCTTT
TRBD2,-,TRBJ2-5,TRBV11-1,CASSLGLAGGSETQYF,TGTGCCAGCAGCTTAGGGCTAGCGGGGGGATCGGAGACCCAGTACTTC
-,-,TRBJ1-6,TRBV6-5,CASSREYNSPLHF,TGTGCCAGCAGTCGGGAGTATAATTCACCCCTCCACTTT
-,few,TRBJ1-6,TRBV7-9,CASSLQGSSYNSPLHF,TGTGCCAGCAGCTTGCAGGGAAGCTCCTATAATTCACCCCTCCACTTT
TRBD2,-,TRBJ2-5,TRBV7-9,CASSSRVTSGGAQETQYF,TGTGCCAGCAGCAGCAGGGTCACTAGCGGGGGGGCACAAGAGACCCAGTACTTC
-,-,TRBJ1-2,TRBV7-3,CASSSPDWTDYGYTF,TGTGCCAGCAGCTCCCCGGATTGGACAGACTATGGCTACACCTTC
TRBD1,-,TRBJ1-2,TRBV27,CASSFLGTGGGYTF,TGTGCCAGCAGTTTTCTCGGGACAGGGGGTGGCTACACCTTC
TRBD1,-,TRBJ2-2,TRBV5-1,CASSTGADTGELFF,TGCGCCAGCTCCACAGGGGCGGACACCGGGGAGCTGTTTTTT
-,-,TRBJ1-3,TRBV30,CAWTVFAGNTIYF,TGTGCCTGGACGGTCTTCGCTGGAAACACCATATATTTT
-,-,TRBJ2-2,TRBV7-3,CASSLPGTGELFF,TGTGCCAGCAGCTTACCGGGGACCGGGGAGCTGTTTTTT
-,few,TRBJ1-5,TRBV4-1,CASSQEGARPQHF,TGCGCCAGCAGCCAAGAAGGGGCGCGGCCCCAGCATTTT
-,-,TRBJ2-7,TRBV4-1,CASSSSGTLYEQYF,TGCGCCAGCAGCTCCTCAGGTACCCTTTACGAGCAGTACTTC
TRBD1,-,TRBJ1-2,TRBV14,CASSPDRGDGYTF,TGTGCCAGCAGCCCCGACAGGGGTGATGGCTACACCTTC
-,-,TRBJ1-4,TRBV2,CASSDEGPTNEKLFF,TGTGCCAGCAGTGATGAGGGTCCAACTAATGAAAAACTGTTTTTT
-,-,TRBJ2-7,TRBV19,CASSSPFYPYEQYF,TGTGCCAGTAGTAGTCCGTTCTATCCCTACGAGCAGTACTTC
TRBD2,-,TRBJ2-5,TRBV7-2,CASSLMAGGLETQYF,TGTGCCAGCAGCTTAATGGCGGGGGGGCTTGAGACCCAGTACTTC
-,-,TRBJ2-2,TRBV6-5,CASSVAQNTGELFF,TGTGCCAGCAGCGTAGCGCAGAACACCGGGGAGCTGTTTTTT
-,-,TRBJ1-2,TRBV3-1/TRBV3-2,CASSLGGFYGYTF,TGTGCCAGCAGCCTTGGAGGGTTCTATGGCTACACCTTC
-,-,TRBJ1-5,TRBV6-2/TRBV6-3,CASSYLRQGRGSNQPQHF,TGTGCCAGCAGTTACCTTAGGCAGGGGAGGGGTAGCAATCAGCCCCAGCATTTT
TRBD1,-,TRBJ2-7,TRBV30,CAGGTGNSYEQYF,TGTGCCGGGGGGACAGGCAACTCCTACGAGCAGTACTTC
TRBD1,once,TRBJ1-1,TRBV9,CASSAHRGVKNTEAFF,TGTGCCAGCAGCGCCCACAGGGGTGTTAAGAACACTGAAGCTTTCTTT
-,-,TRBJ1-2,TRBV2,CASSETRVSSGYTF,TGTGCCAGCAGTGAAACGAGGGTTTCTTCTGGCTACACCTTC